These 10 T cell receptor beta chains came from one sample sequenced in a study of T cell responses to AZD1222 COVID-19 vaccine. The protocol was immunoSEQ multiplex PCR, while the TCRdb copy is restricted to in-frame clones and leaves out a portion. The sample comprises tens of thousands of clones, about four fifths of which are singletons, and 5% to 6.5% rests with the top ten. Specimen: peripheral blood, collected 28 days after the second AZD1222 dose. These receptors came from an adult who received the AZD1222 COVID-19 vaccine.

The chain links TRBV9 to TRBJ2-1, with D hard to call. Germline lookup yields CDR1 SGDLS and CDR2 YYNGEE. V lost 0 bases and J 4 bases, leaving 14 bases between the germline ends. The CDR3 has 16 residues. In nucleotides, the CDR3 is TGTGCCAGCAGCGTAGGAGTAGGGCAGCAATACAATGAGCAGTTCTTC. Protein: CASSVGVGQQYNEQFF.

V gene TRBV6-5 combines with J gene TRBJ2-2; TRBD2 matches 7 bases. Germline CDR1 and CDR2: MNHEY and SVGAGI. V gave up 6 bases and J gave up 0 bases; unmatched junction bases: 4. The CDR3 loop spans 15 amino acids. The CDR3 loop reads CASSQSGANTGELFF. CDR3 sequence (DNA): TGTGCCAGCAGCCAAAGCGGGGCGAACACCGGGGAGCTGTTTTTT.

CDR3 in DNA: TGTGCCAGCAGCTCGACTGCACATGAGCAGTTCTTC. This codes for CASSSTAHEQFF. The V and J genes are TRBV7-8 and TRBJ2-1; no firm D call. The CDR3 runs to 12 residues. The ends were cut back, 4 bases at V and 8 bases at J, with 9 bases in the middle. CDR1 and CDR2 (germline): SGHVS, FQNEAQ.

The CDR3 nucleotides are TGTGCCAGCTCACCACCGGGGCAGGGAAGGTCACCCCTCCACTTT. As protein: CASSPPGQGRSPLHF. V usage is TRBV18 and J usage is TRBJ1-6, with D possibly TRBD1 on 5 matching bases. The germline V and J ends were trimmed by 0 bases and 10 bases, with 13 bases remaining between them. The V gene's germline CDR1 is KGHSH and CDR2 LQKENI. The CDR3 runs to 15 residues.

The table lists this clone with a count of one. This chain joins TRBV3-1 (or the pseudogene TRBV3-2) and TRBJ1-1, with D perhaps matching TRBD1 (5 bases). V lost 4 bases, J lost 4 bases, and 13 bases lay in between. This CDR3 is built from 14 residues. The germline CDR1 and CDR2 sequences are LGHDT and YNNKEL (reference sequence). The DNA of the CDR3 is TGTGCCAGCAGCCCGACCCCCCAGGGCACTGAAGCTTTCTTT. Amino acid sequence: CASSPTPQGTEAFF.

The rearrangement links TRBV10-3 to TRBJ1-5; D ambiguous. Germline V gene data show CDR1 as ENHRY and CDR2 as SYGVKD. The germline V and J ends were trimmed by 4 bases and 0 bases, with 7 bases remaining between them. The CDR3 runs 14 residues. The CDR3 region has the DNA TGTGCCATCAGTGGGGGTCCTAGCAATCAGCCCCAGCATTTT. It yields the protein CAISGGPSNQPQHF.

This sequence joins TRBV11-3 and TRBJ1-1; 8 nucleotides line up with TRBD1. The CDR3 extends over 13 amino acids. With V trimmed by 2 bases and J by 4 bases, 0 bases remained unmatched. CDR1 SGHNT and CDR2 YENEEA come from the germline V gene. The CDR3 region is CASSLTGGTEAFF. DNA for the CDR3: TGTGCCAGCAGCTTAACAGGGGGCACTGAAGCTTTCTTT.

The chain joins TRBV12-3 or TRBV12-4 to TRBJ1-2, with D possibly matching TRBD1 (5 bases). The V and J ends lost 5 bases and 1 base respectively, with 8 bases between them. The CDR3 spans 13 residues. CDR3 protein: CASSGGNNYGYTF. Here the CDR3 DNA reads TGTGCCAGCAGTGGGGGGAATAACTATGGCTACACCTTC.

V and J are TRBV11-3 and TRBJ2-1; D assignment may be TRBD1 or TRBD2 (6 bases each). The CDR3 covers 16 residues. Germline V gives CDR1 SGHNT, CDR2 YENEEA. Trimming pared 2 bases from V and 1 base from J, leaving 12 bases between. CDR3 in amino acids: CASSLMRDTSYNEQFF. CDR3 coding DNA: TGTGCCAGCAGCTTAATGCGGGACACGTCCTACAATGAGCAGTTCTTC.

The rearrangement links TRBV12-3 or TRBV12-4 to TRBJ1-1; perhaps TRBD1 as D (5 bases). The CDR3 totals 12 residues. Between the trimmed V and J ends, which lost 0 bases and 9 bases, there was a span of 8 bases. The CDR3 spells CASSLAGGKAFF. The CDR3 DNA is TGTGCCAGCAGTTTAGCGGGGGGTAAAGCTTTCTTT.